The rows below give T cell receptor beta chains drawn from one sample of a study of long-term antiretroviral therapy in people with HIV. Assay used: immunoSEQ multiplex PCR; TCRdb lists only in-frame clones, some missing. The sample has approximately 20,000 clones; 84% are singletons. The sample here was unsorted PBMCs, taken 0.9 years after starting antiretroviral therapy. The receptors come from a man between 18 and 35 years old with HIV. Both conserved end residues are part of each CDR3. The D gene is left open where the match is weak. Clone size is shown for a subset of rows, as once, few, many or a class of expanded clone.

d_gene: .
abundance: .
v_gene: TRBV28
j_gene: TRBJ1-4
CDR3nt: TGTGCCAGCAGTTTAATAGGCCCAACTACTGAAAAACTGTTTTTT
CDR3aa: CASSLIGPTTEKLFF

d_gene: .
abundance: few
v_gene: TRBV9
j_gene: TRBJ2-7
CDR3nt: TGTGCCAGCAGCGTAGACGGCGACTCGGGGGAGCAGTACTTC
CDR3aa: CASSVDGDSGEQYF

d_gene: .
abundance: .
v_gene: TRBV7-9
j_gene: TRBJ2-1
CDR3nt: TGTGCCAGCAGCCCCCACCGTAGGGACTACAATGAGCAGTTCTTC
CDR3aa: CASSPHRRDYNEQFF

d_gene: .
abundance: .
v_gene: TRBV19
j_gene: TRBJ1-2
CDR3nt: TGTGCCAGTAGTGCGGGAGTGGAGAGCTATGGCTACACCTTC
CDR3aa: CASSAGVESYGYTF

d_gene: TRBD1
abundance: .
v_gene: TRBV7-9
j_gene: TRBJ1-1
CDR3nt: TGTGCCAGCAGCCCGGGGACAGGGGGCGCGCGGAACACTGAAGCTTTCTTT
CDR3aa: CASSPGTGGARNTEAFF

d_gene: .
abundance: .
v_gene: TRBV5-1
j_gene: TRBJ2-2
CDR3nt: TGCGCCAGCAGCTTGGGACCGACCGGGGAGCTGTTTTTT
CDR3aa: CASSLGPTGELFF

d_gene: .
abundance: .
v_gene: TRBV28
j_gene: TRBJ2-5
CDR3nt: TGTGCCAGCAGAACCCTGCAGATTACAGGGCCCCCGGTGGAGACCCAGTACTTC
CDR3aa: CASRTLQITGPPVETQYF

d_gene: TRBD2
abundance: .
v_gene: TRBV7-3
j_gene: TRBJ2-7
CDR3nt: TGTGCCAGCAGCTTACTAGCGGGCTACGAGCAGTACTTC
CDR3aa: CASSLLAGYEQYF

d_gene: .
abundance: .
v_gene: TRBV19
j_gene: TRBJ2-3
CDR3nt: TGTGCCAGTAGTCTAGGTCGCGGGGATACGCAGTATTTT
CDR3aa: CASSLGRGDTQYF

d_gene: .
abundance: .
v_gene: TRBV9
j_gene: TRBJ2-5
CDR3nt: TGTGCCAGCAGCGTGGGGGCGGCCGGGGGAGAGACCCAGTACTTC
CDR3aa: CASSVGAAGGETQYF

d_gene: .
abundance: .
v_gene: TRBV28
j_gene: TRBJ2-2
CDR3nt: TGTGCCAGCACCAACCTCGGTGAGGGGCAGAACACCGGGGAGCTGTTTTTT
CDR3aa: CASTNLGEGQNTGELFF

d_gene: .
abundance: once
v_gene: TRBV7-2
j_gene: TRBJ1-2
CDR3nt: TGTGCCAGCAGCTTAGAGGGGTGGGGCTACACCTTC
CDR3aa: CASSLEGWGYTF

d_gene: .
abundance: .
v_gene: TRBV5-6
j_gene: TRBJ2-1
CDR3nt: TGTGCCAGCAGCTTGGGGGGGGAGCACAATGAGCAGTTCTTC
CDR3aa: CASSLGGEHNEQFF

d_gene: .
abundance: .
v_gene: TRBV2
j_gene: TRBJ2-2
CDR3nt: TGTGCCAGCAGAGCAGGGTTCCCCAAGTCTAAAGGGTACGGGGAGCTGTTTTTT
CDR3aa: CASRAGFPKSKGYGELFF

d_gene: TRBD1
abundance: .
v_gene: TRBV7-9
j_gene: TRBJ1-1
CDR3nt: TGTGCCAGCAGCCGGGGACAGGGGGCGCGGGAGACTGAAGCTTTCTTT
CDR3aa: CASSRGQGARETEAFF

d_gene: .
abundance: .
v_gene: TRBV9
j_gene: TRBJ2-3
CDR3nt: TGTGCCAGCAGCGTAGGCGTGTCTAGCACAGATACGCAGTATTTT
CDR3aa: CASSVGVSSTDTQYF

d_gene: .
abundance: .
v_gene: TRBV2
j_gene: TRBJ2-2
CDR3nt: TGTGCCAGCCTAGACACCGGGGAGCTGTTTTTT
CDR3aa: CASLDTGELFF

d_gene: TRBD1
abundance: .
v_gene: TRBV29-1
j_gene: TRBJ2-5
CDR3nt: TGCAGCGTTGGGGGGGGACAGGGGGCATGGGAGACCCAGTACTTC
CDR3aa: CSVGGGQGAWETQYF

d_gene: .
abundance: .
v_gene: TRBV5-1
j_gene: TRBJ2-2
CDR3nt: TGCGCCAGCTCCCAGGGGTCTTATGACACCGGGGAGCTGTTTTTT
CDR3aa: CASSQGSYDTGELFF

d_gene: .
abundance: .
v_gene: TRBV7-9
j_gene: TRBJ1-1
CDR3nt: TGTGCCAGCGGCTTGGGGGACGGGAACACTGAAGCTTTCTTT
CDR3aa: CASGLGDGNTEAFF

d_gene: .
abundance: .
v_gene: TRBV28
j_gene: TRBJ1-1
CDR3nt: TGTGCCTCCGGGACACCTGAAGCTTTCTTT
CDR3aa: CASGTPEAFF

d_gene: .
abundance: .
v_gene: TRBV21-1
j_gene: TRBJ2-5
CDR3nt: TGTGCCAGAACGGCTAGGCGCCCGGGGGAGACCCAGTACTTC
CDR3aa: CARTARRPGETQYF

d_gene: .
abundance: .
v_gene: TRBV15
j_gene: TRBJ2-7
CDR3nt: TGTGCCACCAGCAGAGAGGAACAGGGTCCCTACGAGCAGTACTTC
CDR3aa: CATSREEQGPYEQYF

d_gene: TRBD2
abundance: .
v_gene: TRBV18
j_gene: TRBJ2-3
CDR3nt: TGTGCCAGCTCACCCCCCGGCGCGGGGGGGCTAAATACGCAGTATTTT
CDR3aa: CASSPPGAGGLNTQYF

d_gene: .
abundance: .
v_gene: TRBV6-1
j_gene: TRBJ1-3
CDR3nt: TGTGCCAGCAGTGAAGCGCCGGGCCAGGGAAACACCATATATTTT
CDR3aa: CASSEAPGQGNTIYF

d_gene: TRBD2
abundance: .
v_gene: TRBV6-4
j_gene: TRBJ2-3
CDR3nt: TGTGCCAGCAGTGAAGACGGGGGGAGCACAGATACGCAGTATTTT
CDR3aa: CASSEDGGSTDTQYF

d_gene: .
abundance: .
v_gene: TRBV7-2
j_gene: TRBJ2-3
CDR3nt: TGTGCCAGCAGCCCCTTAAGAGATACGCAGTATTTT
CDR3aa: CASSPLRDTQYF

d_gene: .
abundance: .
v_gene: TRBV5-1
j_gene: TRBJ2-7
CDR3nt: TGCGCCAGCAGCTTGGGAGGGGAAAACTACGAGCAGTACTTC
CDR3aa: CASSLGGENYEQYF

d_gene: .
abundance: .
v_gene: TRBV21-1
j_gene: TRBJ1-5
CDR3nt: TGTGCCAGCAGGGGAGGGGCTCGTAGCAATCAGCCCCAGCATTTT
CDR3aa: CASRGGARSNQPQHF

d_gene: .
abundance: .
v_gene: TRBV5-1
j_gene: TRBJ2-5
CDR3nt: TGCGCCAGCACCCCTAGGTGGGGACAACAAGAGACCCAGTACTTC
CDR3aa: CASTPRWGQQETQYF

d_gene: .
abundance: .
v_gene: TRBV4-1
j_gene: TRBJ1-4
CDR3nt: TGCGCCAGCAGCCAAGATGAGGGCGCGGGTGAAAAACTGTTTTTT
CDR3aa: CASSQDEGAGEKLFF

d_gene: .
abundance: .
v_gene: TRBV5-1
j_gene: TRBJ2-3
CDR3nt: TGCGCCAGCAGCTGGGGCACAGATACGCAGTATTTT
CDR3aa: CASSWGTDTQYF

d_gene: TRBD1
abundance: .
v_gene: TRBV10-1
j_gene: TRBJ1-1
CDR3nt: TGCGCCAGCAGTCACAGGGGAGGAGGCGAAGCTTTCTTT
CDR3aa: CASSHRGGGEAFF

d_gene: TRBD1
abundance: .
v_gene: TRBV6-6
j_gene: TRBJ1-5
CDR3nt: TGTGCCAGCAGTTACTCGACAGGGGATCAGCCCCAGCATTTT
CDR3aa: CASSYSTGDQPQHF

d_gene: .
abundance: .
v_gene: TRBV19
j_gene: TRBJ1-5
CDR3nt: TGTGCCAGTAGTATTGGGCAGGGCGATTTGAGGAGGCCCCAGCATTTT
CDR3aa: CASSIGQGDLRRPQHF

d_gene: .
abundance: .
v_gene: TRBV27
j_gene: TRBJ2-7
CDR3nt: TGTGCCAGCAGTACGACCTACGAGCAGTACTTC
CDR3aa: CASSTTYEQYF

d_gene: TRBD1
abundance: .
v_gene: TRBV11-3
j_gene: TRBJ2-6
CDR3nt: TGTGCCAGCAGCGCAGGTACCCGGGACAGCTCTGGGGCCAACGTCCTGACTTTC
CDR3aa: CASSAGTRDSSGANVLTF